The 14 T cell receptor beta chains in this list originate from one sample, sequenced in a study of OX40 agonist ivuxolimab in advanced cancers. Assay: immunoSEQ multiplex PCR; the TCRdb copy retains only in-frame clones and omits some. The table has some 25,000 clones, 80% to 90% seen once. The sequences come from CD4+ or CD8+ T cells sorted from blood, collected in a trial of the OX40 agonist ivuxolimab. These receptors originate from an adult with an advanced solid tumor such as melanoma, head and neck, liver or kidney cancer.

The chain joins TRBV7-9 to TRBJ2-7; D call uncertain. The CDR3 covers 14 residues. Trimming left V 0 bases short and J 0 bases short, with 6 bases between. Germline values: CDR1 SEHNR, CDR2 FQNEAQ (reference sequence). CDR3 in DNA: TGTGCCAGCAGCTTAGCGGGCGACTCCTACGAGCAGTACTTC. This encodes CASSLAGDSYEQYF. Variable domain in full (rest from reference TRBV7-9 and TRBJ2-7): DTGVSQNPRHKITKRGQNVTFRCDPISEHNRLYWYRQTLGQGPEFLTYFQNEAQLEKSRLLSDRFSAERPKGSFSTLEIQRTEQGDSAMYLCASSLAGDSYEQYFGPGTRLTVT.

This clone appeared a single time. The V call is TRBV7-8, the J call TRBJ1-6, with D perhaps TRBD1 (5 bases). The CDR3 has 15 residues. Trimming cost V 1 base and J 8 bases, with 12 bases left between them. Germline V CDR1 and CDR2: SGHVS, FQNEAQ. The CDR3 nucleotides read TGTGCCAGCAGCTTAGTTAGCCAGGGTTATTCACCCCTCCACTTT. Its translation is CASSLVSQGYSPLHF.

This chain joins TRBV6-6 and TRBJ2-5; the match to TRBD1 covers 8 bases. The CDR3 is 12 residues long. Germline values: CDR1 MNHNY, CDR2 SVGAGI (reference sequence). Trimming at V came to 8 bases and at J to 2 bases, leaving 1 base not matched to a gene. The CDR3 reads CASGQGQETQYF. Written as DNA, the CDR3 is TGTGCCAGCGGACAGGGTCAAGAGACCCAGTACTTC.

This clone was detected only once. This chain connects TRBV19 to TRBJ2-5, with 13 bases that match TRBD2. The V gene end was trimmed by 4 bases and the J gene end by 7 bases; junction bases not matched to a gene: 15. This CDR3 comprises 18 residues. Germline-derived CDR1 and CDR2 are LNHDA and SQIVND (reference sequence). CDR3 nucleotides: TGTGCCAGTAGTACTCGACTAGCGGGAGGTTCCTTTAGAGGGACCCAGTACTTC. This encodes CASSTRLAGGSFRGTQYF.

The J gene is TRBJ2-7, the V gene TRBV7-6; D remains ambiguous. The CDR3 is 13 amino acids. Between the trimmed V and J ends, which lost 5 bases and 3 bases, there was a span of 11 bases. Germline V CDR1 and CDR2: SGHVS, FNYEAQ. Here the CDR3 DNA reads TGTGCCAGCAGCCCCGGACCGAACTACGAGCAGTACTTC. This sequence encodes CASSPGPNYEQYF.

J is TRBJ2-2 and V is TRBV7-3; unclear D gene. The ends were cut back, 1 base at V and 8 bases at J, with 5 bases in the middle. There are 12 residues in the CDR3. In germline, CDR1 is SGHTA, CDR2 FQGTGA. The CDR3 bases are TGTGCCAGCAGCTTAAGACGGGGGGAGCTGTTTTTT. It specifies CASSLRRGELFF.

V is TRBV28 and J is TRBJ2-1; 12 bases match TRBD2. The ends lost 4 bases at V and 4 bases at J; junction bases unmatched: 5. Germline loops: CDR1 MDHEN, CDR2 SYDVKM. This CDR3 region has 16 residues. CDR3 sequence: CASSWSGLAGYNEQFF. DNA of the CDR3: TGTGCCAGCAGTTGGTCCGGACTAGCGGGATACAATGAGCAGTTCTTC.

The V and J genes are TRBV9 and TRBJ2-3; 10 bases are shared with TRBD2. Per the germline V gene, CDR1 is SGDLS and CDR2 is YYNGEE. After removal of 0 bases from V and 7 bases from J, the junction contained 8 bases not matched to a gene. This CDR3 is 16 amino acids long. CDR3 bases: TGTGCCAGCAGCGTAGGAAGTTCTAGCGGGAGTTATACGCAGTATTTT. It codes for CASSVGSSSGSYTQYF.

The V call is TRBV11-2, the J call TRBJ2-1, with TRBD2 matching over 10 bases. Germline values: CDR1 SGHAT, CDR2 FQNNGV. With 0 bases clipped from V and 5 bases from J, the junction kept 7 bases outside the gene matches. This CDR3 spans 17 amino acids. This chain's CDR3 is CASSLESLAGADNEQFF. DNA for the CDR3: TGTGCCAGCAGCTTAGAATCGCTAGCGGGAGCAGACAATGAGCAGTTCTTC. The full variable domain, in which reference TRBV11-2 and TRBJ2-1 provide the parts outside the CDR3, is EAGVAQSPRYKIIEKRQSVAFWCNPISGHATLYWYQQILGQGPKLLIQFQNNGVVDDSQLPKDRFSAERLKGVDSTLKIQPAKLEDSAVYLCASSLESLAGADNEQFFGPGTRLTVL.

This rearrangement joins TRBV28 to TRBJ1-5, with a possible D match to TRBD1 (5 bases). CDR3 length: 15 amino acids. Germline V CDR1 and CDR2: MDHEN, SYDVKM. Deletions cut 6 bases from V and 7 bases from J, with 19 bases between. CDR3 nucleotides: TGTGCCAGCAGACCGGCGACAGTGTCCCAGCAGCCCCAGCATTTT. Amino acids: CASRPATVSQQPQHF.

The rearrangement links TRBV28 to TRBJ1-1; 7 bases line up with TRBD1. The CDR3 totals 15 residues. V dropped 7 bases and J dropped 4; count of bases not matched to a gene: 12. CDR1 MDHEN and CDR2 SYDVKM come from the germline V gene. Here the CDR3 DNA reads TGTGCCAGCACCTTGGGGCAGGGGGTTTTCACTGAAGCTTTCTTT. It yields the protein CASTLGQGVFTEAFF.

This clone was seen a single time. An end of the junction differs from the germline gene, which may be a read error. The chain has TRBV7-7 and TRBJ2-1; 8 bases line up with TRBD2. Germline CDR1 and CDR2: SSHAT and FNYEAQ (reference sequence). This CDR3 is built from 13 residues. CDR3 DNA: TGTGCTAGCAGCTTAGCGGGAAAGAATGAGCAGTTCTTC. The encoded protein is CASSLAGKNEQFF.

This clone has just one count. The rearrangement uses TRBV5-1 and TRBJ2-1; 16 bases fit TRBD2. V trimming: 3 bases; J trimming: 1 base; junction bases outside the gene matches: 4. The CDR3 totals 18 residues. Germline CDR1 SGHRS, CDR2 YFSETQ. The CDR3 region is CASSSGLAGGPSYNEQFF. In nucleotides, the CDR3 is TGCGCCAGCAGCTCGGGACTAGCGGGAGGGCCTTCCTACAATGAGCAGTTCTTC.

The rearrangement links TRBV21-1 to TRBJ1-5. TRBV21-1 is tagged as a pseudogene. There are 11 residues in the CDR3. CDR3 loop: CASGGNQPQHF. The CDR3 DNA reads TGTGCCAGTGGGGGCAATCAGCCCCAGCATTTT.